The 13 T cell receptor beta chains below all came from one sample that was sequenced in a study of neurological immune-mediated disorders (dated by TCRdb to between 2018 and 2021). The library was generated by 5' RACE. The instrument given in TCRdb is Illumina HiSeq 2500. The raw public data were reprocessed by TCRdb itself: fastp quality trimming at Q25, MiXCR clonotype calling, in-frame beta chains only. Merged by CDR3 protein, the rows form single entries marked with the most common genes and DNA. The sample yields about 15,000 distinct CDR3 sequences; 3.5% were counted once. The ten largest clones add up to 20% to 25% of the sample. Material: CD8+ T cells from blood. Every receptor here comes from a woman in her forties in good health.

This clonotype was observed many times. The chain employs TRBV10-3 and TRBJ2-7; TRBD2 aligns across 7 bases. Germline V gives CDR1 ENHRY, CDR2 SYGVKD. V was pared by 5 bases and J by 2 bases, with 6 bases of the junction left unmatched. CDR3 length: 14 residues. The CDR3 spells CAISSGEGTYEQYF. Written as DNA, the CDR3 is TGTGCCATCAGTAGCGGGGAAGGAACCTACGAGCAGTACTTC.

This clonotype appeared many times. This chain links TRBV6-4 with TRBJ2-1; 9 bases are a match to TRBD2. The germline V gene has CDR1 MRHNA and CDR2 SNTAGT. The V gene end was trimmed by 4 bases and the J gene end by 5 bases; junction bases not matched to a gene: 6. CDR3 length: 15 amino acids. The CDR3 coding sequence is TGTGCCAGCAGTGTAGCGGGGGCAGGACACAATGAGCAGTTCTTC. Its protein is CASSVAGAGHNEQFF.

The table lists this clonotype with many counts. The chain joins TRBV20-1 to TRBJ2-1; TRBD2 aligns across 12 bases. With V trimmed by 6 bases and J by 7 bases, 10 bases remained unmatched. Germline V gene lookup returns CDR1 DFQATT and CDR2 SNEGSKA (reference sequence). This CDR3 region has 15 residues. For the CDR3, the DNA is TGCAGTGCGCCGGGAGGACTAGCGGGATATAATGAGCAGTTCTTC. It codes for CSAPGGLAGYNEQFF.

This clonotype was observed many times. The chain links TRBV2 to TRBJ2-7, with D perhaps TRBD2 (5 bases). Trimming shortened V by 5 bases and J by 3 bases, and 11 bases separated the two germline ends. The length of the CDR3 is 13 residues. Germline loops: CDR1 SNHLY, CDR2 FYNNEI. Written as DNA, the CDR3 is TGTGCCAGCAGTCTGGAACTAGTCTACGAGCAGTACTTC. Translating it yields CASSLELVYEQYF.

This clonotype was recorded at least ten times. This sequence joins TRBV5-1 and TRBJ1-1, with TRBD1 matching over 9 bases. Germline values: CDR1 SGHRS, CDR2 YFSETQ. V shed 2 bases, J shed 4 bases, and the junction held 6 bases outside the gene matches. The CDR3 runs 15 residues. The CDR3, as DNA: TGCGCCAGCAGCTTATACAGGGGGCAGGGCACTGAAGCTTTCTTT. This sequence encodes CASSLYRGQGTEAFF.

Many counts were recorded for this clonotype. This sequence joins TRBV5-1 and TRBJ2-5; D call uncertain. CDR3 length equals 15 residues. The germline V and J ends were trimmed by 0 bases and 0 bases, with 9 bases remaining between them. The V gene's germline CDR1 is SGHRS and CDR2 YFSETQ. CDR3: CASSLAGAYQETQYF. CDR3 DNA: TGCGCCAGCAGCTTGGCAGGAGCGTACCAAGAGACCCAGTACTTC.

This clonotype was seen many times. V gene TRBV29-1 combines with J gene TRBJ2-5; no reliable D call. Germline V gene sequence: CDR1 SQVTM, CDR2 ANQGSEA. The CDR3 totals 13 residues. Trimming cost V 2 bases and J 2 bases, with 9 bases left between them. CDR3 DNA: TGCAGCGTTGAACACGGTCTGCAAGAGACCCAGTACTTC. Protein product: CSVEHGLQETQYF. Filled out from reference TRBV29-1 and TRBJ2-5, the complete variable domain reads SAVISQKPSRDICQRGTSLTIQCQVDSQVTMMFWYRQQPGQSLTLIATANQGSEATYESGFVIDKFPISRPNLTFSTLTVSNMSPEDSSIYLCSVEHGLQETQYFGPGTRLLVL.

This clonotype was observed many times. The chain joins TRBV29-1 to TRBJ2-1, with D possibly being TRBD1 (6 bases). From germline, CDR1 is SQVTM and CDR2 ANQGSEA. The V and J ends lost 6 bases and 10 bases respectively, with 13 bases between them. The CDR3 totals 11 residues. The DNA of the CDR3 is TGCAGCGTCCAGGGGAGCAGCGAGCAGTTCTTC. Translated, it gives CSVQGSSEQFF.

At least ten counts were recorded for this clonotype. The CDR3 region is CSARVTSGRNQYEQYF. The CDR3 region has the DNA TGCAGTGCTAGAGTTACTAGCGGGAGGAACCAATACGAGCAGTACTTC. The chain couples TRBV20-1 to TRBJ2-7, with TRBD2 identical over 12 bases. The germline CDR1 and CDR2 sequences are DFQATT and SNEGSKA (reference sequence). With V trimmed by 1 base and J by 4 bases, 8 bases remained unmatched. This CDR3 spans 16 amino acids.

This clonotype qualifies as medium-sized. The chain has TRBV6-4 and TRBJ2-3; TRBD2 matches at 8 bases. The CDR3 loop spans 14 amino acids. Losses at the gene ends were 4 bases for V and 4 bases for J; bases not matched to a gene: 4. The germline V gene encodes CDR1 MRHNA and CDR2 SNTAGT. The CDR3 DNA sequence: TGTGCCAGCAGTGTGGCGGGAGGCCCAGATACGCAGTATTTT. Translation gives CASSVAGGPDTQYF.

This clonotype was recorded at least ten times. The chain combines TRBV6-5 with TRBJ2-7, with D possibly TRBD1 on 5 matching bases. Trimming stripped 8 bases from V and 6 bases from J, with 14 bases between. The CDR3 is 12 residues long. From germline, CDR1 is MNHEY and CDR2 SVGAGI. The CDR3 DNA is TGTGCCAGCGGGTGGGGTCAGGGCGAGCAGTACTTC. It specifies CASGWGQGEQYF.

This clonotype has ten or more counts. This chain joins TRBV20-1 and TRBJ2-2; no firm D call. The CDR3 covers 11 residues. The germline CDR1 and CDR2 sequences are DFQATT and SNEGSKA (reference sequence). The V end was cut by 5 bases, the J end by 2 bases, with 3 bases between. CDR3 in DNA: TGCAGTGCTTATAACACCGGGGAGCTGTTTTTT. Translating gives CSAYNTGELFF.

This clonotype was seen at least ten times. The chain combines TRBV7-2 with TRBJ2-3; perhaps TRBD1 as D (5 bases). This CDR3 has 15 residues. The V end was cut by 1 base, the J end by 1 base, with 9 bases between. Germline-derived CDR1 and CDR2 are SGHTA and FQGNSA. The CDR3 sequence is CASSLVAGRTDTQYF. CDR3 DNA: TGTGCCAGCAGCTTAGTGGCAGGGCGCACAGATACGCAGTATTTT.